Below are 20 T cell receptor beta chains sequenced from a single sample in a study of T cells in Graves' hyperthyroidism and ophthalmopathy. The TCR beta CDR3 regions underwent amplification using RNA transcripts as the source. With the HTBI primer set, the TCR CDR3 went through a first round of RT-PCR. From the multiplex PCR reads, TCRdb called clonotypes with MiXCR, one entry per CDR3 protein. The sample lists 500,000 or so distinct CDR3 sequences, about 15% seen once, with about 16% in the top ten. The sample was blood. These receptors came from a woman aged 18-35 years with Graves' ophthalmopathy.

This clonotype was observed a few times. Since a much larger clone is just one base distant, this may be a read error. The chain links TRBV2 to TRBJ2-7; D unclear. The CDR3 has 14 amino acids. The V end lost 0 bases, the J end lost 6 bases, and 12 bases lay between the germline ends. Germline CDR1 is SNHLY and CDR2 is FYNNEI. This chain's CDR3 is CASSEARVMVEQYF. Written as DNA, the CDR3 is TGTGCCAGCAGTGAAGCGCGAGTCATGGTCGAGCAGTACTTC.

This clonotype was seen only a few times. The genes are TRBV20-1 and TRBJ2-3; TRBD2 aligns across 7 bases. Germline CDR1 reads DFQATT; CDR2 reads SNEGSKA (reference sequence). The junction had 13 bases not matched to a gene; V was cut back by 4 bases and J by 0 bases. There are 17 residues in the CDR3. The CDR3 sequence is CSATRPAGDPSTDTQYF. The CDR3 region has the DNA TGCAGTGCTACTCGGCCCGCGGGGGATCCTAGCACAGATACGCAGTATTTT.

This clonotype was recorded at least ten times. This chain joins TRBV28 and TRBJ1-1; unclear D gene. Looked up from germline, CDR1 is MDHEN and CDR2 is SYDVKM. V lost 1 base and J lost 8, with 5 bases in between. This CDR3 spans 11 amino acids. CDR3 DNA: TGTGCCAGCAGTTTATTAGGGGAAGCTTTCTTT. Amino acid sequence: CASSLLGEAFF.

The rearrangement uses TRBV28 and TRBJ2-3; 8 bases are shared with TRBD2. The V gene end was trimmed by 6 bases and the J gene end by 4 bases; junction bases not matched to a gene: 9. The length of the CDR3 is 15 residues. Germline-derived CDR1 and CDR2 are MDHEN and SYDVKM. CDR3 in amino acids: CASSQGPGGADTQYF. The CDR3 DNA reads as TGTGCCAGCAGCCAAGGTCCCGGGGGGGCAGATACGCAGTATTTT.

In this sample, this clonotype turned up a few times. The rearrangement uses TRBV6-1 and TRBJ2-5; tentatively, D is TRBD1 or TRBD2 (6 bases each). Germline CDR1 is MNHNS and CDR2 is SASEGT. CDR3 length: 15 residues. Trimming left V 4 bases short and J 7 bases short, with 19 bases between. CDR3 DNA sequence: TGTGCCAGCAGTGGCTTAGGGGGGCTCGATGGGACCCAGTACTTC. Residues: CASSGLGGLDGTQYF.

There are a few counts of this clonotype. V and J are TRBV18 and TRBJ2-6; D gene unclear. Germline assignment: CDR1 KGHSH and CDR2 LQKENI. V lost 3 bases and J lost 0, with 9 bases in between. The CDR3 is made up of 16 amino acids. In DNA form, the CDR3 reads TGTGCCAGCTCACCGGCAGTGCTCTCTGGGGCCAACGTCCTGACTTTC. This translates into CASSPAVLSGANVLTF.

There are many counts of this clonotype. This chain uses TRBV27 with TRBJ1-1, with 7 bases that match TRBD1. Germline trimming cut 3 bases from V and 7 bases from J; bases unmatched to any gene: 2. CDR1 is MNHEY and CDR2 is SMNVEV in the germline V gene (reference sequence). The CDR3 is made up of 12 amino acids. CDR3 region: CASSFRTGEAFF. For the CDR3, the DNA is TGTGCCAGCAGTTTTAGGACAGGTGAAGCTTTCTTT.

This clonotype was detected ten times or more. The J gene is TRBJ1-2, the V gene TRBV7-2; possible D gene TRBD1, 6 bases. V was pared by 0 bases and J by 7 bases, with 12 bases between. The length of the CDR3 is 14 residues. The V gene's germline CDR1 is SGHTA and CDR2 FQGNSA. The CDR3 loop is CASSLAGRGVGYTF. CDR3 DNA: TGTGCCAGCAGCTTAGCGGGCAGGGGAGTTGGCTACACCTTC.

Many counts were recorded for this clonotype. The V call is TRBV6-1, the J call TRBJ2-7; 16 positions match TRBD2. V lost 7 bases and J lost 5; bases outside the gene matches: 17. The CDR3 extends over 19 amino acids. Germline values: CDR1 MNHNS, CDR2 SASEGT. The CDR3 is CASTQGLAGGPVTSHEQYF. Here the CDR3 DNA reads TGTGCCAGCACCCAGGGACTAGCGGGAGGGCCGGTCACAAGCCACGAGCAGTACTTC.

This clonotype was counted a few times. The chain recombines TRBV19 with TRBJ2-7; a possible D gene is TRBD1 (6 bases). This CDR3 has 15 residues. Germline CDR1 reads LNHDA; CDR2 reads SQIVND (reference sequence). With 3 bases removed from V and 2 bases from J, the gap between germline ends came to 14 bases. Written as DNA, the CDR3 is TGTGCCAGTAGTATGGTAGGGGGTTCGACCTACGAGCAGTACTTC. Amino acids: CASSMVGGSTYEQYF.

This clonotype was found many times. The V gene is TRBV2, the J gene TRBJ2-3; D not certain. CDR1 and CDR2 from the germline V gene are SNHLY and FYNNEI. This CDR3 spans 13 amino acids. Trimming left V 7 bases short and J 1 base short, with 9 bases between. The CDR3 DNA sequence: TGTGCCAGCATTAGCCTGGGCACAGATACGCAGTATTTT. Amino acid sequence: CASISLGTDTQYF.

This clonotype came up a few times. The J gene is TRBJ2-7, the V gene TRBV20-1; D unclear. With 3 bases removed from V and 6 bases from J, the gap between germline ends came to 15 bases. The CDR3 extends over 13 amino acids. CDR1 is DFQATT and CDR2 is SNEGSKA in the germline V gene (reference sequence). This CDR3 reads CSASLRFSGEQYF. CDR3 nucleotide sequence: TGCAGTGCTAGTTTACGGTTTTCGGGCGAGCAGTACTTC.

This clonotype was observed many times. The chain employs TRBV30 and TRBJ2-5; D is ambiguous. V lost 2 bases and J 3 bases, leaving 10 bases between the germline ends. The CDR3 consists of 13 residues. Germline V gene sequence: CDR1 GTSNPN, CDR2 SVGIG (reference sequence). DNA for the CDR3: TGTGCCTGGAGTACAGCCCTAAAAGAGACCCAGTACTTC. Encoded protein: CAWSTALKETQYF.

The V gene is TRBV7-8, the J gene TRBJ2-2, with TRBD2 matching 8 bases. Germline CDR1 SGHVS, CDR2 FQNEAQ. This CDR3 has 19 residues. V was clipped by 3 bases and J by 8 bases; unmatched bases: 20. The CDR3 bases are TGTGCCAGCAGCTTGCGCCGGGCCAAAATTAGGCGGGAGGCGGGGGAGCTGTTTTTT. It is translated as CASSLRRAKIRREAGELFF. The entire variable domain, with the rest obtained from reference TRBV7-8 and TRBJ2-2, is as follows: GAGVSQSPRYKVAKRGQDVALRCDPISGHVSLFWYQQALGQGPEFLTYFQNEAQLDKSGLPSDRFFAERPEGSVSTLKIQRTQQEDSAVYLCASSLRRAKIRREAGELFFGEGSRLTVL.

This clonotype was seen many times. V is TRBV30 and J is TRBJ2-7; the match to TRBD2 covers 11 bases. The germline gives CDR1 GTSNPN, CDR2 SVGIG (reference sequence). The CDR3 has 15 amino acids. J lost 1 base, V lost 3 bases, and 5 bases had no gene match. The CDR3, as DNA: TGTGCCTGGAGGATAGGACTAGCGGGTTCCTACGAGCAGTACTTC. This encodes CAWRIGLAGSYEQYF.

J is TRBJ1-2 and V is TRBV5-4; no firm D call. This CDR3 has 15 amino acids. V shed 3 bases and J shed 2 bases, with 14 bases lying between them. Germline CDR1 reads SGHNT; CDR2 reads YYREEE (reference sequence). Written as DNA, the CDR3 is TGTGCCAGCAGCTACCAGAGGAGGGAGAACTATGGCTACACCTTC. It yields the protein CASSYQRRENYGYTF.

This clonotype was seen only a few times. The chain has TRBV6-1 and TRBJ1-1; maybe TRBD1 (5 bases). The ends were cut back, 3 bases at V and 6 bases at J, with 14 bases in the middle. The CDR3 has 14 amino acids. In germline, CDR1 is MNHNS, CDR2 SASEGT. CDR3 sequence: CASSEKPGGAEAFF. CDR3 sequence (DNA): TGTGCCAGCAGTGAGAAGCCCGGGGGGGCTGAAGCTTTCTTT.

At least ten counts were recorded for this clonotype. J is TRBJ1-1 and V is TRBV28; maybe TRBD1 (5 bases). V was cut by 2 bases and J by 4 bases, with 8 bases left in between. The V gene's germline CDR1 is MDHEN and CDR2 SYDVKM. The CDR3 consists of 13 residues. CDR3 in amino acids: CASSLQGSTEAFF. Written as DNA, the CDR3 is TGTGCCAGCAGTTTACAGGGTTCCACTGAAGCTTTCTTT.

This clonotype was detected ten times or more. The chain recombines TRBV20-1 with TRBJ2-7; D remains ambiguous. The CDR3 is 13 residues long. Between the trimmed V and J ends, which lost 0 bases and 0 bases, there was a span of 6 bases. Germline-derived CDR1 and CDR2 are DFQATT and SNEGSKA (reference sequence). The CDR3 reads CSARDLDSYEQYF. DNA of the CDR3: TGCAGTGCTAGAGATCTAGACTCCTACGAGCAGTACTTC.

V and J are TRBV6-1 and TRBJ2-2; D is unresolved. Germline V gene data show CDR1 as MNHNS and CDR2 as SASEGT. The CDR3 spans 13 residues. The germline V and J ends were trimmed by 4 bases and 7 bases, with 10 bases remaining between them. CDR3 residues: CASSAQRGGELFF. Written as DNA, the CDR3 is TGTGCCAGCAGTGCCCAGAGAGGCGGGGAGCTGTTTTTT.